The 28 T cell receptor beta chains listed next were all sequenced from one sample in a study of blood T cell repertoires in COVID-19. Method: immunoSEQ multiplex PCR; TCRdb's copy keeps in-frame clones and lacks some. Of some 200,000 clones listed, around 85% are singletons. Sequences were obtained from peripheral blood. Receptors were obtained from a woman older than 75 with acute or convalescent COVID-19.

The rearrangement joins TRBV4-3 to TRBJ1-2; a weak D match, TRBD1 (6 bases). Germline loops: CDR1 LGHNA, CDR2 YSLEER. V was pared by 0 bases and J by 1 base, with 9 bases between. The CDR3 runs to 15 residues. The DNA of the CDR3 is TGCGCCAGCAGCCAAGAGGGACAAATTAACTATGGCTACACCTTC. Amino acids: CASSQEGQINYGYTF.

The V and J genes are TRBV12-3 or TRBV12-4 and TRBJ2-1; D remains ambiguous. Trimming took off 6 bases at V and 1 base at J, with 7 bases between the two ends. CDR3 length: 13 residues. In nucleotides, the CDR3 is TGTGCCAGCAGCCCCTCGTCCTACAATGAGCAGTTCTTC. This gives the protein CASSPSSYNEQFF.

V usage is TRBV5-1 and J usage is TRBJ2-5; 10 bases match TRBD1. Germline V gene data show CDR1 as SGHRS and CDR2 as YFSETQ. The CDR3 loop spans 14 amino acids. Trimming cost V 4 bases and J 5 bases; bases outside gene matches: 5. CDR3 nucleotides: TGCGCCAGCAGCCCAGGGACAGGGGCCGAGACCCAGTACTTC. The encoded protein is CASSPGTGAETQYF. Supplemented by reference TRBV5-1 and TRBJ2-5, the full variable domain reads KAGVTQTPRYLIKTRGQQVTLSCSPISGHRSVSWYQQTPGQGLQFLFEYFSETQRNKGNFPGRFSGRQFSNSRSEMNVSTLELGDSALYLCASSPGTGAETQYFGPGTRLLVL.

J is TRBJ2-5 and V is TRBV12-3 or TRBV12-4; D is perhaps TRBD2 (6 bases). Trimming stripped 4 bases from V and 4 bases from J, with 10 bases between. The CDR3 covers 13 residues. The CDR3 here is CASSSGLAETQYF. DNA for the CDR3: TGTGCCAGCAGTTCGGGACTCGCAGAGACCCAGTACTTC.

The V and J genes are TRBV12-3 or TRBV12-4 and TRBJ1-2, with D hard to call. The CDR3 is 13 residues long. Trimming took off 3 bases at V and 2 bases at J, with 7 bases between the two ends. The chain's CDR3 is CASSFGENYGYTF. In nucleotides, the CDR3 is TGTGCCAGCAGTTTTGGGGAGAACTATGGCTACACCTTC.

The rearrangement uses TRBV29-1 and TRBJ1-2, with D possibly matching TRBD1 (6 bases). Germline V gene sequence: CDR1 SQVTM, CDR2 ANQGSEA. V was shortened by 8 bases and J by 2 bases, with 24 bases between the two germline ends. The CDR3 is 16 residues long. The CDR3 loop reads CSSLRGIPNKNYGYTF. CDR3 bases: TGCAGCTCTTTGAGGGGGATTCCGAACAAAAACTATGGCTACACCTTC.

This clone showed up just once. V and J are TRBV9 and TRBJ2-1; 10 bases are a match to TRBD2. This CDR3 contains 16 residues. Per the germline V gene, CDR1 is SGDLS and CDR2 is YYNGEE. V was clipped by 4 bases and J by 3 bases; unmatched bases: 7. The CDR3 protein is CASSSRTSGGYNEQFF. CDR3 sequence (DNA): TGTGCCAGCAGCTCCCGGACTAGCGGAGGCTACAATGAGCAGTTCTTC.

This clone was counted between two and nine times. The chain has TRBV19 and TRBJ1-5; D gene uncertain. V lost 3 bases and J lost 0, with 9 bases in between. Germline CDR1 and CDR2: LNHDA and SQIVND (reference sequence). The CDR3 covers 15 residues. CDR3 sequence: CASSIQKNSNQPQHF. The CDR3 DNA follows: TGTGCCAGTAGTATTCAGAAAAATAGCAATCAGCCCCAGCATTTT.

In DNA form, the CDR3 reads TGTGCCACCAGCAGGGTGGGAGGTACTGAAGCTTTCTTT. It yields the protein CATSRVGGTEAFF. This chain links TRBV15 with TRBJ1-1; D is ambiguous. The CDR3 length is 13 residues. Germline lookup yields CDR1 LNHNV and CDR2 YYDKDF (reference sequence). The ends were cut back, 3 bases at V and 5 bases at J, with 10 bases in the middle.

V and J are TRBV7-9 and TRBJ1-5; 11 positions match TRBD1. CDR3 size: 16 residues. V was pared by 4 bases and J by 7 bases, with 9 bases of the junction left unmatched. Germline loops: CDR1 SEHNR, CDR2 FQNEAQ (reference sequence). CDR3 in DNA: TGTGCCAGCAGCTCCGATGGACAGGGGGCAGGACAGCCCCAGCATTTT. Translated, it gives CASSSDGQGAGQPQHF.

The chain links TRBV29-1 to TRBJ2-1, with D perhaps TRBD2 (6 bases). In germline, CDR1 is SQVTM, CDR2 ANQGSEA. V gave up 0 bases and J gave up 0 bases, with 12 bases separating them. The CDR3 has 16 residues. The CDR3 loop reads CSVEDRRESSYNEQFF. For the CDR3, the DNA is TGCAGCGTTGAAGATCGACGGGAGAGCTCCTACAATGAGCAGTTCTTC.

V is TRBV4-1 and J is TRBJ2-2; D perhaps matches TRBD2 (5 bases). Trimming took 2 bases from V and 5 from J, leaving 12 bases between them. Looked up from germline, CDR1 is MGHRA and CDR2 is YSYEKL. The CDR3 consists of 15 residues. DNA of the CDR3: TGCGCCAGCAGCCAATACGGCGGAGGAACCGGGGAGCTGTTTTTT. Translating it yields CASSQYGGGTGELFF.

This clone appeared a few times. The rearrangement joins TRBV3-1 (or the pseudogene TRBV3-2) to TRBJ2-4; 7 bases agree with TRBD1. Trimming at V came to 3 bases and at J to 0 bases, leaving 5 bases not matched to a gene. Germline lookup yields CDR1 LGHDT and CDR2 YNNKEL (reference sequence). The CDR3 extends over 16 amino acids. The CDR3 loop is CASSQATGRAKNIQYF. The CDR3 nucleotides read TGTGCCAGCAGCCAGGCGACAGGGAGAGCCAAAAACATTCAGTACTTC.

V is TRBV19 and J is TRBJ1-2, with D possibly TRBD1 on 5 matching bases. This CDR3 contains 14 residues. The germline CDR1 and CDR2 sequences are LNHDA and SQIVND (reference sequence). Trimming took 7 bases from V and 0 from J, leaving 12 bases between them. The CDR3 coding sequence is TGTGCCAGTACCCAGGGCCCCACTAACTATGGCTACACCTTC. The encoded protein is CASTQGPTNYGYTF.

This clone was detected once. This rearrangement joins TRBV15 to TRBJ2-3, with unresolved D. CDR3 length equals 15 residues. Germline lookup yields CDR1 LNHNV and CDR2 YYDKDF (reference sequence). Trimming removed 0 bases from V and 3 bases from J, with 10 bases in between. Written as DNA, the CDR3 is TGTGCCACCAGCAGAGACAGGTCGAGAACAGATACGCAGTATTTT. It codes for CATSRDRSRTDTQYF.

V usage is TRBV2 and J usage is TRBJ1-2; the D gene is possibly TRBD1 (5 bases). Between the trimmed V and J ends, which lost 6 bases and 7 bases, there was a span of 12 bases. In germline, CDR1 is SNHLY, CDR2 FYNNEI. This CDR3 has 12 amino acids. CDR3 coding DNA: TGTGCCAGCAGCGGCCAGGGAGGTGGCTACACCTTC. Its translation is CASSGQGGGYTF.

The CDR3 nucleotides read TGTGCCAGCAGCCCTAGGGTTGGGACAGGGGGCCAAGAGACCCAGTACTTC. Its translation is CASSPRVGTGGQETQYF. This chain uses TRBV7-7 with TRBJ2-5, with 11 bases that match TRBD1. Per germline, CDR1 SSHAT and CDR2 FNYEAQ (reference sequence). The CDR3 contains 17 residues. Germline trimming cut 5 bases from V and 1 base from J; bases unmatched to any gene: 9.

The rearrangement links TRBV6-6 to TRBJ2-3, with D possibly matching TRBD2 (6 bases). This CDR3 contains 15 residues. V was trimmed by 4 bases and J by 1 base, leaving 12 bases between them. The germline CDR1 and CDR2 sequences are MNHNY and SVGAGI (reference sequence). CDR3 sequence (DNA): TGTGCCAGCAGTTTTGGAGGGTGGGGCACAGATACGCAGTATTTT. Its translation: CASSFGGWGTDTQYF.

This chain connects TRBV30 to TRBJ2-5; 13 bases align to TRBD2. Germline CDR1 GTSNPN, CDR2 SVGIG (reference sequence). The CDR3 is 15 residues long. Unmatched junction bases numbered 2, after V lost 2 bases and J lost 2 bases. CDR3 DNA sequence: TGTGCCTGGAGTTTGGGACTAGCGGGACAAGAGACCCAGTACTTC. Translated: CAWSLGLAGQETQYF.

This clone was detected once. The V call is TRBV2, the J call TRBJ2-1; D is perhaps TRBD2 (6 bases). Looked up from germline, CDR1 is SNHLY and CDR2 is FYNNEI. V gave up 3 bases and J gave up 0 bases, with 6 bases separating them. This CDR3 has 14 residues. CDR3 loop: CASSEGGSYNEQFF. Written as DNA, the CDR3 is TGTGCCAGCAGTGAGGGAGGCTCCTACAATGAGCAGTTCTTC.

The V call is TRBV11-2, the J call TRBJ1-2; D is uncertain. The CDR3 covers 15 residues. The V end was cut by 5 bases, the J end by 4 bases, with 17 bases between. CDR1 SGHAT and CDR2 FQNNGV come from the germline V gene. In DNA form, the CDR3 reads TGTGCCAGCAGCGCCCCGGAGGGCGTGTTCTATGGCTACACCTTC. The encoded protein is CASSAPEGVFYGYTF. The variable domain in full, with the rest retrieved from reference TRBV11-2 and TRBJ1-2, is EAGVAQSPRYKIIEKRQSVAFWCNPISGHATLYWYQQILGQGPKLLIQFQNNGVVDDSQLPKDRFSAERLKGVDSTLKIQPAKLEDSAVYLCASSAPEGVFYGYTFGSGTRLTVV.

The CDR3, as DNA: TGCGCCAGCAGCTCAGGGACAGGATCCGAGCAGTACTTC. As protein: CASSSGTGSEQYF. This rearrangement joins TRBV5-1 to TRBJ2-7, with TRBD1 matching over 8 bases. J gave up 6 bases and V 3 bases, and 5 bases lay outside the gene matches. The CDR3 is made up of 13 amino acids. Germline V gene lookup returns CDR1 SGHRS and CDR2 YFSETQ.

The chain carries TRBV13 and TRBJ2-7; D remains ambiguous. CDR1 and CDR2 from the germline V gene are PRHDT and FYEKMQ (reference sequence). The germline V and J ends were trimmed by 0 bases and 3 bases, with 6 bases remaining between them. The CDR3 runs 13 residues. The DNA for the CDR3 is TGTGCCAGCAGCTTAGGCCCCTTCTACGAGCAGTACTTC. It specifies CASSLGPFYEQYF.

This clone was detected once. The chain joins TRBV5-6 to TRBJ1-2, with TRBD1 matching over 9 bases. Germline V gene sequence: CDR1 SGHDT, CDR2 YYEEEE. CDR3 length: 12 residues. Germline trimming cut 3 bases from V and 8 bases from J; bases unmatched to any gene: 2. The CDR3 region is CASSYRGQGYTF. CDR3 sequence (DNA): TGTGCCAGCAGCTACAGGGGGCAAGGCTACACCTTC.

The V gene is TRBV5-1, the J gene TRBJ2-1; 8 bases align to TRBD1. The junction had 7 bases not matched to a gene; V was cut back by 7 bases and J by 4 bases. The CDR3 loop spans 14 amino acids. The germline V gene has CDR1 SGHRS and CDR2 YFSETQ. The CDR3 here is CASAGTGLYNEQFF. The CDR3 nucleotides are TGCGCCAGCGCCGGGACAGGACTTTACAATGAGCAGTTCTTC.

V is TRBV2 and J is TRBJ2-1, with D tentatively TRBD1 (5 bases). Deletions cut 6 bases from V and 10 bases from J, with 10 bases between. Germline V gene sequence: CDR1 SNHLY, CDR2 FYNNEI. The CDR3 extends over 11 amino acids. The CDR3 bases are TGTGCCAGCAGGTACAGGTTAGAGCAGTTCTTC. Translating gives CASRYRLEQFF. The whole variable domain, filled in from reference TRBV2 and TRBJ2-1, reads EPEVTQTPSHQVTQMGQEVILRCVPISNHLYFYWYRQILGQKVEFLVSFYNNEISEKSEIFDDQFSVERPDGSNFTLKIRSTKLEDSAMYFCASRYRLEQFFGPGTRLTVL.

This clone was found a few times. V and J are TRBV6-6 and TRBJ1-1; D is unresolved. Per germline, CDR1 MNHNY and CDR2 SVGAGI (reference sequence). This CDR3 region has 13 residues. V lost 2 bases, J lost 4 bases, and 8 bases lay in between. CDR3 amino acids: CASSYPPSTEAFF. The CDR3 region has the DNA TGTGCCAGCAGTTACCCCCCCAGCACTGAAGCTTTCTTT.

The chain couples TRBV9 to TRBJ2-3, with D hard to call. CDR3 length: 15 residues. V lost 7 bases, J lost 2 bases, and 17 bases lay in between. Germline V CDR1 and CDR2: SGDLS, YYNGEE. Written as DNA, the CDR3 is TGTGCCAGCGGTACGGTCAGCGCCTCCACAGATACGCAGTATTTT. Its translation is CASGTVSASTDTQYF. The full variable domain, with the rest looked up from reference TRBV9 and TRBJ2-3, is DSGVTQTPKHLITATGQRVTLRCSPRSGDLSVYWYQQSLDQGLQFLIQYYNGEERAKGNILERFSAQQFPDLHSELNLSSLELGDSALYFCASGTVSASTDTQYFGPGTRLTVL.